This TCR beta chain originates from a study of cytomegalovirus exposure and HLA in healthy donors (dated by TCRdb to about 2017). General notes on the study: According to a later analysis, one platform produced both the 120 validation repertoires and the roughly 640 repertoires of the first cohort. High-throughput TCR immunosequencing, statistical association of individual TCRs with disease status, and machine learning were combined to predict cytomegalovirus infection status. In addition to the first cohort of around 670 subjects, a separate validation cohort of approximately 110 different subjects was used. The study was designed to test whether signatures of past pathogen exposure could be identified by cataloging public T cell receptors. The study at large found these results: A few of the identified cytomegalovirus-associated TCR beta chains were confirmed in vitro to be specific for cytomegalovirus antigens. The authors suggested that the approach could potentially be extended to other disease states and immunological phenotypes. While some public TCRs were present in many individuals, most TCR sequences turned up only very rarely across donors. The classifier was reported to diagnose cytomegalovirus status with high specificity and sensitivity in both the original cohort and the validation cohort. The study gave a list of some 150 TCR beta chains associated with cytomegalovirus. A later analysis lacked HLA typing for the validation cohort, so it scored co-occurrence in that cohort across all 120 repertoires. Subsequent analysis determined that TCRs grouped into clusters in the first cohort also showed a tendency toward co-occurrence across the 90 to 150 validation repertoires, and about 94% of cluster scores exceeded 0.

The method was the immunoSEQ multiplex PCR assay. As for the authors' bioinformatics: A statistical classification framework was developed to diagnose cytomegalovirus status using the catalog of TCR beta chain sequences. Not all clones reach the TCRdb copy of this immuneACCESS table, which keeps in-frame sequences only. Checked studies attribute under half of the gap to unresolved V genes and leave the rest unexplained. The D gene and trimming were derived from the DNA, and the V and J assignments and clone size from that table. This sample holds roughly 280,000 clones; 80% to 90% were observed only once. The ten largest clones take up approximately 1% of the sample. Donors formed part of the validation cohort, which comprised over a hundred subjects and was distinct from the first cohort of several hundred subjects. With regard to this clone: Its antigen has not been determined. Base qualities were left out, and no much larger clone turns up one base away.

V is shortened by 3 bases, J by 2 bases, and the region joining them spans 18 bases. The CDR3, from cysteine to phenylalanine, totals 16 residues. Left in the record is the CDR3 DNA by itself, 48 bases read in frame from the first base. CDR1 and CDR2 (SGHTS, YDEGEE) derive from the germline V gene. The chain is encoded by TRBV5-8 joined to TRBJ2-7; TRBD2 might be the D gene, on 5 matching bases. Sequencing used PBMCs. This receptor was identified in a woman between 18 and 30 years old in good health and CMV-seronegative. The nucleotide sequence is given as TGTGCCAGCAGCTCGTTGGGGTGGACTGCAGCCTACGAGCAGTACTTC. Its protein product is CASSSLGWTAAYEQYF.